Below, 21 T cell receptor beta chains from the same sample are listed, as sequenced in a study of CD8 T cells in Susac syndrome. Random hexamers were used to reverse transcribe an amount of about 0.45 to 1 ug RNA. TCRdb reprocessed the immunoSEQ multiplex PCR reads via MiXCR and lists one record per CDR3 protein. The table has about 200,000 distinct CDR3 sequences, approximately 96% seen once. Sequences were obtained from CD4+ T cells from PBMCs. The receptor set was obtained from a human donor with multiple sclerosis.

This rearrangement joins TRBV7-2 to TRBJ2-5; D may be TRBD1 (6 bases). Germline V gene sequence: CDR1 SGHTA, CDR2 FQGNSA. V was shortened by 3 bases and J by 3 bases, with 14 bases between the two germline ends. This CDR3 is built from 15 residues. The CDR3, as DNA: TGTGCCAGCAGCTTTCTCGGACAGAGGGAAGAGACCCAGTACTTC. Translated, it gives CASSFLGQREETQYF.

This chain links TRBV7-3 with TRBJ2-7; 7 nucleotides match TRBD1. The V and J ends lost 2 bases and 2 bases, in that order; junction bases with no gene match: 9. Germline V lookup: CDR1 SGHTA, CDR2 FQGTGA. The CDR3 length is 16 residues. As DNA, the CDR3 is TGTGCCAGCAGCTTAGGGGCACCGGGACAGACCTACGAGCAGTACTTC. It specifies CASSLGAPGQTYEQYF.

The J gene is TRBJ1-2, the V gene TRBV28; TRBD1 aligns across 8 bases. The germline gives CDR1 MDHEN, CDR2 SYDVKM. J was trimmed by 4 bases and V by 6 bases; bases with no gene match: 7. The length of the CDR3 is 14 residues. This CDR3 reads CASSPGQGPYGYTF. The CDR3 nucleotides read TGTGCCAGCAGCCCAGGACAGGGCCCCTATGGCTACACCTTC.

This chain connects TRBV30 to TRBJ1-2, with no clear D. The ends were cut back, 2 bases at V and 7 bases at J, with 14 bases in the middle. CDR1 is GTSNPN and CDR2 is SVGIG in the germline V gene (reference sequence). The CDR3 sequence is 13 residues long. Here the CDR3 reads CAWSPRVGRGYTF. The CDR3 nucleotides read TGTGCCTGGAGTCCGAGGGTTGGGCGTGGCTACACCTTC. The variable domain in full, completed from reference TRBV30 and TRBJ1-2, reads SQTIHQWPATLVQPVGSPLSLECTVEGTSNPNLYWYRQAAGRGLQLLFYSVGIGQISSEVPQNLSASRPQDRQFILSSKKLLLSDSGFYLCAWSPRVGRGYTFGSGTRLTVV.

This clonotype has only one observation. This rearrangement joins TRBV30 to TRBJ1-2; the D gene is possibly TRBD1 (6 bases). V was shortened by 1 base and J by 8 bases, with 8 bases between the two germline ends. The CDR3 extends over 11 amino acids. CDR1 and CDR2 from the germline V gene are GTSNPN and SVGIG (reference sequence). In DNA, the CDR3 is TGTGCCTGGAGTGCCACAGGGGGCTACACCTTC. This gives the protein CAWSATGGYTF.

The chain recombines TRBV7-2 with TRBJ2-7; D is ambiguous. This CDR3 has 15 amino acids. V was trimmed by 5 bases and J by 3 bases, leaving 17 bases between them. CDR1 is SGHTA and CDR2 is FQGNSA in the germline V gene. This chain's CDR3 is CASSDPTERRYEQYF. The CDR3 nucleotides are TGTGCCAGCAGCGATCCTACTGAACGCCGCTACGAGCAGTACTTC.

Here the CDR3 DNA reads TGCAGCATTCGACAGTCAACCGACCCAACCTACGAGCAGTACTTC. It yields the protein CSIRQSTDPTYEQYF. V and J are TRBV29-1 and TRBJ2-7, with a tentative D call TRBD1 (5 bases). Trimming stripped 8 bases from V and 2 bases from J, with 22 bases between. CDR1 SQVTM and CDR2 ANQGSEA come from the germline V gene. The CDR3 sequence is 15 residues long.

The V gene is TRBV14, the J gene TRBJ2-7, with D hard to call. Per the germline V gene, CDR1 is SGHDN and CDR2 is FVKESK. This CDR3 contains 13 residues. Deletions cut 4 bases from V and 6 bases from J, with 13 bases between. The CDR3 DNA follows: TGTGCCAGCAGCCCACTCCGTCGGGCCGAGCAGTACTTC. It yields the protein CASSPLRRAEQYF.

This chain's CDR3 is CSVDWLYGYTF. Here the CDR3 DNA reads TGCAGCGTTGACTGGCTCTATGGCTACACCTTC. The V gene is TRBV29-1, the J gene TRBJ1-2; D unresolved. With 3 bases removed from V and 4 bases from J, the gap between germline ends came to 6 bases. This CDR3 comprises 11 residues. In germline, CDR1 is SQVTM, CDR2 ANQGSEA.

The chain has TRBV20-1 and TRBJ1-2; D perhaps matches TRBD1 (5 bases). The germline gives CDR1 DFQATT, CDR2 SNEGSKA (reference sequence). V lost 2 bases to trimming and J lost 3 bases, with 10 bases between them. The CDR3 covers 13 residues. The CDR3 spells CSARKGRDYGYTF. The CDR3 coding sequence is TGCAGTGCTAGAAAAGGCAGGGACTATGGCTACACCTTC.

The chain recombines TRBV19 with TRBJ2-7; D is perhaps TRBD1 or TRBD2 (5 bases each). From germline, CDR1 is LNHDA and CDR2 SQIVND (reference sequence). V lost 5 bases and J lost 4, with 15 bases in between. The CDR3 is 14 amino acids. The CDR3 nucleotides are TGTGCCAGTAGTCCCGGGACGGTAAAATACGAGCAGTACTTC. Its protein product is CASSPGTVKYEQYF.

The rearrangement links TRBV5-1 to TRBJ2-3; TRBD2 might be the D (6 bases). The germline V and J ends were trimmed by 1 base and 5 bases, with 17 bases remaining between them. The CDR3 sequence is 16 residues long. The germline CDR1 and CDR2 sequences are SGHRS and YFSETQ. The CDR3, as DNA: TGCGCCAGCAGCTTGCCGACTAGAGGTTCACAAGATACGCAGTATTTT. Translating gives CASSLPTRGSQDTQYF.

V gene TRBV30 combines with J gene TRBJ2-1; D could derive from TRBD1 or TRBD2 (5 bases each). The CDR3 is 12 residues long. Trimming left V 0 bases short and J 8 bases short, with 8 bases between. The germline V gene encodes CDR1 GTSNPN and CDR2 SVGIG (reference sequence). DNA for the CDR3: TGTGCCTGGAGTGTACGGGGCGATGAGCAGTTCTTC. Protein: CAWSVRGDEQFF.

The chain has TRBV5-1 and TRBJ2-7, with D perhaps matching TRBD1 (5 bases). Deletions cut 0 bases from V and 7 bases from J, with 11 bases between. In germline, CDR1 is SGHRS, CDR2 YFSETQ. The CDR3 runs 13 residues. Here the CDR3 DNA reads TGCGCCAGCAGCTTGGTTAGACCAGGGGAGCAGTACTTC. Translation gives CASSLVRPGEQYF.

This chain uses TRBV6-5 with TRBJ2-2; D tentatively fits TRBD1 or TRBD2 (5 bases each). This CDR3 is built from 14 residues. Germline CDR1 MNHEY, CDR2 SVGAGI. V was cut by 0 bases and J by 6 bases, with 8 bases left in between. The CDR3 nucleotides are TGTGCCAGCAGTTACTCACGAGGGGCCGGGGAGCTGTTTTTT. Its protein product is CASSYSRGAGELFF.

This CDR3 reads CAWSGRTGLSPTNEKLFF. The CDR3 DNA reads TGTGCCTGGAGTGGCCGGACAGGGCTTAGTCCAACTAATGAAAAACTGTTTTTT. V gene TRBV30 combines with J gene TRBJ1-4; 8 positions agree with TRBD1. With 1 base clipped from V and 0 bases from J, the junction kept 10 bases outside the gene matches. The CDR3 sequence is 18 residues long. CDR1 and CDR2 (germline): GTSNPN, SVGIG (reference sequence).

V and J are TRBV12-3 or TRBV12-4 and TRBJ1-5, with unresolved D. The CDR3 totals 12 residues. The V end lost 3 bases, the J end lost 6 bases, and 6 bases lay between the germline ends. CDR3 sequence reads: CASSFGFQPQHF. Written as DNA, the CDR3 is TGTGCCAGCAGTTTCGGCTTTCAGCCCCAGCATTTT.

The CDR3 is CATSRGGEGLRGSTQYF. As DNA, the CDR3 is TGTGCCACCAGCAGAGGGGGGGAAGGACTACGCGGCTCTACGCAGTATTTT. The chain combines TRBV15 with TRBJ2-3; tentative D call: TRBD2 (6 bases). Trimming cost V 1 base and J 8 bases, with 22 bases left between them. The germline V gene has CDR1 LNHNV and CDR2 YYDKDF (reference sequence). This CDR3 is built from 17 residues.

This CDR3 reads CSASLVRDAFF. CDR3 bases: TGCAGTGCTTCGCTGGTGAGGGATGCTTTCTTT. This sequence joins TRBV20-1 and TRBJ1-1; no clear D. Per the germline V gene, CDR1 is DFQATT and CDR2 is SNEGSKA (reference sequence). CDR3 length: 11 residues. V shed 5 bases and J shed 11 bases, with 15 bases lying between them.

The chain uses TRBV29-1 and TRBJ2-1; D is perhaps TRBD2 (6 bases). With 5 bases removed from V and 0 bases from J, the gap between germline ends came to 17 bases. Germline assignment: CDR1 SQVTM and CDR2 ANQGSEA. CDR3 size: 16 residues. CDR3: CSVNPREISSYNEQFF. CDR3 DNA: TGCAGCGTTAACCCCCGGGAGATTAGCTCCTACAATGAGCAGTTCTTC.

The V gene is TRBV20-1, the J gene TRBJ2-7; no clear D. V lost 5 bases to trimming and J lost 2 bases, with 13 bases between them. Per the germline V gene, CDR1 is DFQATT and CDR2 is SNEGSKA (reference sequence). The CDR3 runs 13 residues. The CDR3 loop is CSAVSPQAYEQYF. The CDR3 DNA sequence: TGCAGTGCTGTCTCCCCCCAAGCCTACGAGCAGTACTTC.